These 9 T cell receptor beta chains came from one sample sequenced in a study of T cells in Graves' hyperthyroidism and ophthalmopathy (dated by TCRdb to about 2019). Libraries were built with multiplex PCR. Sequencing relied on an Illumina HiSeq 2000. The TCR beta CDR3 regions were amplified from the RNA transcripts. The TCR CDR3 was subjected to a first round of RT-PCR using the HTBI primer set and the Qiagen OneStep RT-PCR kit. TCRdb cleaned the public reads at Q25 with fastp, built clones with MiXCR and kept in-frame beta chains. CDR3 protein sequences are deduplicated, and each keeps its most common genes and DNA. For this sample the table gives a few hundred thousand distinct CDR3 sequences, of which under 60% were detected only once. Of the sample, about 8.3% falls within the top ten clones. Specimen: peripheral blood or thyroid tissue (not recorded which). These receptors all stem from a woman aged 18-30 years with Graves' hyperthyroidism.

This chain connects TRBV10-3 to TRBJ1-6; no reliable D call. The V end was cut by 2 bases, the J end by 10 bases, with 24 bases between. The CDR3 spans 18 residues. Germline CDR1 reads ENHRY; CDR2 reads SYGVKD. The CDR3 coding sequence is TGTGCCATCAGTGAGAGTGGTTTGGGTCCGTCGACTGCGTCACCCCTCCACTTT. Translation gives CAISESGLGPSTASPLHF.

The chain links TRBV5-8 to TRBJ2-3, with D perhaps TRBD2 (6 bases). The CDR3 is 17 residues long. V gave up 0 bases and J gave up 1 base, with 15 bases separating them. Germline V gene sequence: CDR1 SGHTS, CDR2 YDEGEE. The chain's CDR3 is CASSLARLDPGTDTQYF. The CDR3, as DNA: TGTGCCAGCAGCTTGGCAAGACTAGATCCGGGCACAGATACGCAGTATTTT.

The table lists this clonotype with many counts. The chain combines TRBV7-2 with TRBJ1-5, with unresolved D. From germline, CDR1 is SGHTA and CDR2 FQGNSA. This CDR3 is 15 amino acids long. The germline V and J ends were trimmed by 3 bases and 5 bases, with 14 bases remaining between them. In nucleotides, the CDR3 is TGTGCCAGCAGCTTTCGGTCAGCCCCCTATCAGCCCCAGCATTTT. Translated: CASSFRSAPYQPQHF.

This rearrangement joins TRBV2 to TRBJ1-1; a weak D match, TRBD1 (5 bases). This CDR3 region has 13 residues. Trimming shortened V by 6 bases and J by 2 bases, and 10 bases separated the two germline ends. CDR1 is SNHLY, CDR2 FYNNEI, per germline. The CDR3 DNA is TGTGCCAGCAGGCAGACAGAAAACACTGAAGCTTTCTTT. Translation gives CASRQTENTEAFF.

This clonotype occurred many times. This rearrangement joins TRBV12-3 or TRBV12-4 to TRBJ2-5, with TRBD2 matching 8 bases. Unmatched junction bases numbered 11, after V lost 6 bases and J lost 5 bases. The CDR3 is 15 residues long. For the CDR3, the DNA is TGTGCCAGCAGCTTGAGCGGGAGAGGGCATGAGACCCAGTACTTC. It yields the protein CASSLSGRGHETQYF.

This chain links TRBV10-2 with TRBJ1-2; tentative D call: TRBD1 (5 bases). The germline V gene has CDR1 WSHSY and CDR2 SAAADI. Trimming shortened V by 3 bases and J by 4 bases, and 9 bases separated the two germline ends. CDR3 size: 13 residues. The CDR3 DNA sequence: TGCGCCAGCAGTGACGGGGACCTCTATGGCTACACCTTC. The encoded protein is CASSDGDLYGYTF.

The gene calls are TRBV20-1 and TRBJ2-1, with D possibly matching TRBD2 (6 bases). Germline values: CDR1 DFQATT, CDR2 SNEGSKA (reference sequence). This CDR3 contains 17 residues. Trimming cost V 3 bases and J 1 base, with 19 bases left between them. CDR3 protein: CSARDFAAGSSYNEQFF. CDR3 coding DNA: TGCAGTGCTAGGGATTTCGCGGCGGGATCATCCTACAATGAGCAGTTCTTC.

The chain recombines TRBV10-3 with TRBJ2-5; D gene uncertain. The V gene lost 2 bases and the J gene lost 5 bases, with 18 bases spanning the gap. Per germline, CDR1 ENHRY and CDR2 SYGVKD. The CDR3 is 16 amino acids. The CDR3 bases are TGTGCCATCAGTGAGGCCAGCAGCTTAGCTACGGAGACCCAGTACTTC. It is translated as CAISEASSLATETQYF.

V usage is TRBV7-2 and J usage is TRBJ2-7; D might be TRBD2 (7 bases). Germline lookup yields CDR1 SGHTA and CDR2 FQGNSA. V lost 11 bases to trimming and J lost 2 bases, with 19 bases between them. This CDR3 contains 14 residues. CDR3 nucleotides: TGTGCCGCACTGGGGGGGCGGACAACCTACGAGCAGTACTTC. This translates into CAALGGRTTYEQYF.